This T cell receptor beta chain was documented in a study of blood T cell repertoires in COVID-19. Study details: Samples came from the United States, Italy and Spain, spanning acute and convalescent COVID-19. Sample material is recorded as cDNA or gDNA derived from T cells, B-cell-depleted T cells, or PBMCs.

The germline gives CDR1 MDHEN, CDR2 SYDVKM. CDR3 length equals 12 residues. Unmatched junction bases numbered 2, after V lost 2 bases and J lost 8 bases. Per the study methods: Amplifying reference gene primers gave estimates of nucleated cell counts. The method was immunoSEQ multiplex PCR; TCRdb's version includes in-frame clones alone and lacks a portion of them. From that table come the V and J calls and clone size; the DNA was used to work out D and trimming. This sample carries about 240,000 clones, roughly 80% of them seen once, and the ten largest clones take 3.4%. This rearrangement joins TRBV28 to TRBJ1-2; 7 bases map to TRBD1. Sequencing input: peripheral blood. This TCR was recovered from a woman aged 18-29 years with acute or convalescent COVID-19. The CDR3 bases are TGTGCCAGCAGTTTAGTAGGGGGCGGCTACACCTTC. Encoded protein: CASSLVGGGYTF.